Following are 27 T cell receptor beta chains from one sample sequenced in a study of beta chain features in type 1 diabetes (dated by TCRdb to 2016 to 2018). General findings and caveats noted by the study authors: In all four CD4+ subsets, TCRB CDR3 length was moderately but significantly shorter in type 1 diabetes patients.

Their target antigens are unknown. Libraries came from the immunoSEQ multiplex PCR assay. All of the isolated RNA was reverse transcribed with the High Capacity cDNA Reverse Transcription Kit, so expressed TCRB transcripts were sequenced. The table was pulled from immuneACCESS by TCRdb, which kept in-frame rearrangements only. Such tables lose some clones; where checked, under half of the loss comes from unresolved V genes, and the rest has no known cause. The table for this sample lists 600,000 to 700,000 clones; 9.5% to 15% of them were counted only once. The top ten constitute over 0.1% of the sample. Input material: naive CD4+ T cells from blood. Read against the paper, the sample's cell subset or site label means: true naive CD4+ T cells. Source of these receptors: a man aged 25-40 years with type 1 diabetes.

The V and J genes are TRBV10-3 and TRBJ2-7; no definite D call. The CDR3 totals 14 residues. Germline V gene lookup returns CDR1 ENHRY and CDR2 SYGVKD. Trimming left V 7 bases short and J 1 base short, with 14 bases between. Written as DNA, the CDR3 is TGTGCCATCACCGACGGGTTTGGGTCCTACGAGCAGTACTTC. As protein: CAITDGFGSYEQYF.

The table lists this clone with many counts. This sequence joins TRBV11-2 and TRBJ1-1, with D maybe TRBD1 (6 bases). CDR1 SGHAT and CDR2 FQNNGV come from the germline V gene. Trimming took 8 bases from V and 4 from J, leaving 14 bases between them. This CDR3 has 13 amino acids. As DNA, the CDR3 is TGTGCCAGCGGATACCAAGGGGGCACTGAAGCTTTCTTT. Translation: CASGYQGGTEAFF.

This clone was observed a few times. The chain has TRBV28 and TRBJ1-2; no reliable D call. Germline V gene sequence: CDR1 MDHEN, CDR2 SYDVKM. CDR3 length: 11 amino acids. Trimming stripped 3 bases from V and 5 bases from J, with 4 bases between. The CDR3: CASSFQYGYTF. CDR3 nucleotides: TGTGCCAGCAGTTTTCAGTATGGCTACACCTTC.

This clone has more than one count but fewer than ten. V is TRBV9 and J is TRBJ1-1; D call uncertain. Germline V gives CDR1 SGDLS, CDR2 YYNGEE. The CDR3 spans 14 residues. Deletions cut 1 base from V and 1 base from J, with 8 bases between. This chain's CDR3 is CASSVFGENTEAFF. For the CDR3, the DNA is TGTGCCAGCAGCGTATTTGGCGAGAACACTGAAGCTTTCTTT.

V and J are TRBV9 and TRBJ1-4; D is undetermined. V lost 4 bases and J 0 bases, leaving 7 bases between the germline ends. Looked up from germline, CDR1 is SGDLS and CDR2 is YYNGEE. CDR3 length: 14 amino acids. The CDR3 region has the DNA TGTGCCAGCAGCCTCGGACCAACTAATGAAAAACTGTTTTTT. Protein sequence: CASSLGPTNEKLFF.

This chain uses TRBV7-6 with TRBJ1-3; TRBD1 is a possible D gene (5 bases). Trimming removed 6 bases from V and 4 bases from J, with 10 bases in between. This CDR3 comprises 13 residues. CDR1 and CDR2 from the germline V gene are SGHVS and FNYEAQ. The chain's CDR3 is CASSLGGGNTIYF. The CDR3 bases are TGTGCCAGCAGTCTTGGGGGGGGAAACACCATATATTTT.

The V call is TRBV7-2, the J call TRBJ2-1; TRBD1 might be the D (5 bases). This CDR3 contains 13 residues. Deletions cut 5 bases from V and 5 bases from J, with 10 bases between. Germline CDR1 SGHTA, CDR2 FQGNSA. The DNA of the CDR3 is TGTGCCAGCAGCCCGACAGTAAACAATGAGCAGTTCTTC. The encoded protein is CASSPTVNNEQFF.

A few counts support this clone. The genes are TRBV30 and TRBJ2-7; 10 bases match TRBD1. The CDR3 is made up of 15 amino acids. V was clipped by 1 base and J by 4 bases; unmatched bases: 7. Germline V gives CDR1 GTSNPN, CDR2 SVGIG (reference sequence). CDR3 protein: CAWSGGTGVSYEQYF. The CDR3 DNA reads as TGTGCCTGGAGTGGGGGGACAGGGGTGTCTTACGAGCAGTACTTC.

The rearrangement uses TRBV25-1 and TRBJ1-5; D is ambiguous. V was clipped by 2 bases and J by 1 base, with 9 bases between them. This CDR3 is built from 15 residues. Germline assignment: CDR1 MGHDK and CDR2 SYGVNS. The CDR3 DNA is TGTGCCAGCAGTGAAGCGGGTTTCAGCAATCAGCCCCAGCATTTT. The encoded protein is CASSEAGFSNQPQHF.

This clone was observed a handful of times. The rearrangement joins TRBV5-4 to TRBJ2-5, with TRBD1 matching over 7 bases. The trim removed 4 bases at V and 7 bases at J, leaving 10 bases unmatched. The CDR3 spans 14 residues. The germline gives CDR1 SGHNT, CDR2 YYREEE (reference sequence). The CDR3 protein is CASSNSGGIPTQYF. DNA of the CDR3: TGTGCCAGCAGCAATTCAGGGGGTATACCGACCCAGTACTTC. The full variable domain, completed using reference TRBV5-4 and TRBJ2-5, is ETGVTQSPTHLIKTRGQQVTLRCSSQSGHNTVSWYQQALGQGPQFIFQYYREEENGRGNFPPRFSGLQFPNYSSELNVNALELDDSALYLCASSNSGGIPTQYFGPGTRLLVL.

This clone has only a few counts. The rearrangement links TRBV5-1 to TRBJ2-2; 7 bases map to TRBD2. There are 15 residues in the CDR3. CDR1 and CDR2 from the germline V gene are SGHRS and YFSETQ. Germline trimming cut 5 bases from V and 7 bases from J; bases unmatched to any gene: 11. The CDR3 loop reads CASSTGTTGGGELFF. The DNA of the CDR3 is TGCGCCAGCAGTACCGGGACCACGGGAGGCGGGGAGCTGTTTTTT.

Here the CDR3 reads CASSKWLSYGYTF. The CDR3 nucleotides read TGTGCCAGCAGCAAATGGTTGTCGTATGGCTACACCTTC. The V call is TRBV21-1, the J call TRBJ1-2. TRBV21-1 is marked as a pseudogene. This CDR3 is built from 13 residues.

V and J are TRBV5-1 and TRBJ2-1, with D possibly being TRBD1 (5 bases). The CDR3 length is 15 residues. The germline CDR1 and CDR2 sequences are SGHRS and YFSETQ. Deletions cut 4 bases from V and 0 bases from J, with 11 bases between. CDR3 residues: CASSQTGFSYNEQFF. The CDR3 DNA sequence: TGCGCCAGCAGCCAAACAGGATTCTCCTACAATGAGCAGTTCTTC.

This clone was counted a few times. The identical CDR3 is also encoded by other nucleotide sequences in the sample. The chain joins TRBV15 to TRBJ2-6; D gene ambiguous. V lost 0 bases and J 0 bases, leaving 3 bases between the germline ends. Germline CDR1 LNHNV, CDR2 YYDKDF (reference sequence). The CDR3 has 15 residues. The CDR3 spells CATSRDLSGANVLTF. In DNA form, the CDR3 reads TGTGCCACCAGCAGAGACCTCTCTGGGGCCAACGTCCTGACTTTC. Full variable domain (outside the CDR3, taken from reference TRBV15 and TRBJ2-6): DAMVIQNPRYQVTQFGKPVTLSCSQTLNHNVMYWYQQKSSQAPKLLFHYYDKDFNNEADTPDNFQSRRPNTSFCFLDIRSPGLGDTAMYLCATSRDLSGANVLTFGAGSRLTVL.

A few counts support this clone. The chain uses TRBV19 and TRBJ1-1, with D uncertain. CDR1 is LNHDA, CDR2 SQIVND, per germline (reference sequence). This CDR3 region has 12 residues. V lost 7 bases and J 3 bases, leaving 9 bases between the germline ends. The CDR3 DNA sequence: TGTGCCAGTAAGTACGGGTACACTGAAGCTTTCTTT. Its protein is CASKYGYTEAFF.

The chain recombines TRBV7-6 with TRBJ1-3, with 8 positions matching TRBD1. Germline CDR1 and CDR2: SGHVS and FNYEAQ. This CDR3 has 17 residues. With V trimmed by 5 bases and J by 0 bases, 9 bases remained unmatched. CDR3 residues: CASSRAGTGFSGNTIYF. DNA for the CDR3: TGTGCCAGCAGCCGAGCCGGGACAGGATTCTCTGGAAACACCATATATTTT.

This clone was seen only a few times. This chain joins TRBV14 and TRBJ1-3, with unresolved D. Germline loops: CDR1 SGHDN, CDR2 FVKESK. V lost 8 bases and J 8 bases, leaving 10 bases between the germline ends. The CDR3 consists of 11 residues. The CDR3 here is CASGDWDTIYF. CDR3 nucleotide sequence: TGTGCCAGCGGCGATTGGGACACCATATATTTT.

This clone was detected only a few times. The CDR3 loop reads CASSLERILENEQFF. In DNA form, the CDR3 reads TGTGCCAGCAGCTTAGAACGGATACTGGAGAATGAGCAGTTCTTC. The V and J genes are TRBV7-9 and TRBJ2-1; D is unresolved. With 1 base removed from V and 7 bases from J, the gap between germline ends came to 14 bases. Germline lookup yields CDR1 SEHNR and CDR2 FQNEAQ (reference sequence). The CDR3 has 15 amino acids.

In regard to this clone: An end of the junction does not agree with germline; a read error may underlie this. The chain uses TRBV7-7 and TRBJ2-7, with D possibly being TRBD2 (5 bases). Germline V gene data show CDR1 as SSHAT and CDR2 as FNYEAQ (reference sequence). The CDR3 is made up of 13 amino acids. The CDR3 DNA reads TGTGCTAGCAGCTTAGGAGGTGGATACGAGCAGTACTTC. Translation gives CASSLGGGYEQYF. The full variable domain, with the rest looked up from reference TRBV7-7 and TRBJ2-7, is GAGVSQSPRYKVTKRGQDVTLRCDPISSHATLYWYQQALGQGPEFLTYFNYEAQPDKSGLPSDRFSAERPEGSISTLTIQRTEQRDSAMYRCASSLGGGYEQYFGPGTRLTVT.

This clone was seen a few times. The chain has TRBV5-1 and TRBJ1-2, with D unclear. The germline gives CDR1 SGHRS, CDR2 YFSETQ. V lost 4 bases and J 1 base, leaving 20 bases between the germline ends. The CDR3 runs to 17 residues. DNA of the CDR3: TGCGCCAGCAGCCCCGGAGGAGGCACCACTAATAACTATGGCTACACCTTC. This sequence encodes CASSPGGGTTNNYGYTF.

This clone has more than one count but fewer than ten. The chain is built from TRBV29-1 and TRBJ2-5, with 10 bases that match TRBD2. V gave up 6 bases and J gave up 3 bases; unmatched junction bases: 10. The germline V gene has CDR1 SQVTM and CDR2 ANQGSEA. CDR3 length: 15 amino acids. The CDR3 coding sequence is TGCAGCGTGGAAAGAGCGGGGGGGCCCAAAGAGACCCAGTACTTC. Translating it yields CSVERAGGPKETQYF.

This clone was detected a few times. The CDR3 DNA sequence: TGTGCCAGCAATGACGGGGTACGATACGAGCAGTACTTC. Amino acid sequence: CASNDGVRYEQYF. The chain links TRBV7-2 to TRBJ2-7; perhaps TRBD2 as D (5 bases). The CDR3 extends over 13 amino acids. Per the germline V gene, CDR1 is SGHTA and CDR2 is FQGNSA. Trimming left V 7 bases short and J 4 bases short, with 14 bases between.

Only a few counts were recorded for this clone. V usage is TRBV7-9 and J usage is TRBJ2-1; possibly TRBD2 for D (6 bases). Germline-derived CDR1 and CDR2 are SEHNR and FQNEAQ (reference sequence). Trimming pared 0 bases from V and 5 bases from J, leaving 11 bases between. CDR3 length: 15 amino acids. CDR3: CASSLAGSGNNEQFF. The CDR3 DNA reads TGTGCCAGCAGCTTAGCCGGGAGTGGGAACAATGAGCAGTTCTTC.

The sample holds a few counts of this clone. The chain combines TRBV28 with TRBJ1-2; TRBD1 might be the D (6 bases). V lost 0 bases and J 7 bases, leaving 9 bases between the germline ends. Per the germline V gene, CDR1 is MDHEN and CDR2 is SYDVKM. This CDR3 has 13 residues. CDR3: CASSLWAGVGYTF. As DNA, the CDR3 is TGTGCCAGCAGTTTATGGGCAGGGGTTGGCTACACCTTC.

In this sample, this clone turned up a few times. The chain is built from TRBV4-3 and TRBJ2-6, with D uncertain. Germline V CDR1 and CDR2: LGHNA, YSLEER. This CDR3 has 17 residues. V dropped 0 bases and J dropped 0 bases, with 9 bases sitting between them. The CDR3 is CASSQEFRGSGANVLTF. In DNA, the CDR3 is TGCGCCAGCAGCCAAGAATTCAGAGGCTCTGGGGCCAACGTCCTGACTTTC.

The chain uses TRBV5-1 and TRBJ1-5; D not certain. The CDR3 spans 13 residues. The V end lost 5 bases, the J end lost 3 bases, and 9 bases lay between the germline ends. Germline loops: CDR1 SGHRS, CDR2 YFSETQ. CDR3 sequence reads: CASSRTINQPQHF. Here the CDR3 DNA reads TGCGCCAGCAGTCGCACTATCAATCAGCCCCAGCATTTT.

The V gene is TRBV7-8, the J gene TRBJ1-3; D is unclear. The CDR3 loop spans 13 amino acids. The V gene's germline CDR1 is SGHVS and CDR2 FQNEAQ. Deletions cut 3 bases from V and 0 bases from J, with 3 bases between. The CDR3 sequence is CASSFVSGNTIYF. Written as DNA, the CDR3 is TGTGCCAGCAGCTTTGTCTCTGGAAACACCATATATTTT.